What follows describes a single TCR beta chain. Antigen specificity is unknown. The sample is drawn from a study of T cell responses to AZD1222 COVID-19 vaccine. V was clipped by 6 bases and J by 0 bases; unmatched bases: 5. Per the germline V gene, CDR1 is WSHSY and CDR2 is SAAADI. This CDR3 is 15 amino acids long. Sequencing used immunoSEQ multiplex PCR; TCRdb keeps in-frame clones, though not all of them. The profile covers tens of thousands of clones, with roughly 87% appearing a single time and approximately 15% taken by the ten largest. Findings and limits, study-wide: Seropositivity was recorded at baseline in only a handful of AZD1222 recipients.

This rearrangement joins TRBV10-2 to TRBJ1-1; 9 positions agree with TRBD1. The sequence was collected from an adult in good health. The specimen comprised peripheral blood, sampled on day 0 of AZD1222 vaccination. The CDR3 reads CASSGTGLMNTEAFF. The CDR3 bases are TGCGCCAGCAGCGGGACAGGGCTAATGAACACTGAAGCTTTCTTT.